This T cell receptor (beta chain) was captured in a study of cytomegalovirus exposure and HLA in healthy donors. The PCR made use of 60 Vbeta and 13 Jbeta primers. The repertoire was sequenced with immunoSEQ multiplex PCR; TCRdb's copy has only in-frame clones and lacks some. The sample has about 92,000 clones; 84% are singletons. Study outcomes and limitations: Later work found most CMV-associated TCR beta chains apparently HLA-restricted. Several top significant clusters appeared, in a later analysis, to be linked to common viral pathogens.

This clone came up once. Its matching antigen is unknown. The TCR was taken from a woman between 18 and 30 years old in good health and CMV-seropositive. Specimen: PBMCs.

CDR3 DNA sequence: TGTGCCAGCAGCGTTCGAGGGACTGAAGCTTTCTTT. Amino acids: CASSVRGTEAFF. The V gene is TRBV7-9, the J gene TRBJ1-1; D remains unclear. The CDR3 has 12 residues. V lost 5 bases and J 5 bases, leaving 9 bases between the germline ends. Germline CDR1 reads SEHNR; CDR2 reads FQNEAQ (reference sequence). Combining the CDR3 with reference TRBV7-9 and TRBJ1-1 gives the whole variable domain DTGVSQNPRHKITKRGQNVTFRCDPISEHNRLYWYRQTLGQGPEFLTYFQNEAQLEKSRLLSDRFSAERPKGSFSTLEIQRTEQGDSAMYLCASSVRGTEAFFGQGTRLTVV.